One and the same sample provided the 29 T cell receptor beta chains below, sequenced in a study of T cell responses to AZD1222 COVID-19 vaccine (dated by TCRdb to 2020 to 2023). Sample time point, as interpreted from the label and publication: about 28 days (+/-7) after the second vaccine dose. Library preparation was by the immunoSEQ multiplex PCR assay. TCRdb took over this immuneACCESS table, retaining in-frame rearrangements with V and J assigned. Such tables are incomplete; in checked studies, under half of the missing clones stem from an unresolved V gene, and the remainder is unexplained. The sample table contains over 110,000 clones; only one count was recorded for roughly nine tenths of them. The ten largest clones take up around 1.6% of the sample. The source material was peripheral blood, sampled 28 days after the second AZD1222 dose. The source is an adult who received the AZD1222 COVID-19 vaccine.

The chain links TRBV7-9 to TRBJ2-7, with a tentative D call TRBD2 (6 bases). The CDR3 has 14 amino acids. Germline values: CDR1 SEHNR, CDR2 FQNEAQ (reference sequence). V lost 2 bases, J lost 5 bases, and 13 bases lay in between. This chain's CDR3 is CASSLMEGMDEQYV. For the CDR3, the DNA is TGTGCCAGCAGCTTAATGGAGGGTATGGACGAGCAGTACGTC.

The V and J genes are TRBV6-5 and TRBJ1-6; D possibly corresponds to TRBD1 (5 bases). Trimming pared 6 bases from V and 10 bases from J, leaving 16 bases between. The CDR3 totals 14 residues. Germline V gene data show CDR1 as MNHEY and CDR2 as SVGAGI. The CDR3 nucleotides read TGTGCCAGCAGGGCCGGCAGGTGGGACTCACCCCTCCACTTT. Protein product: CASRAGRWDSPLHF.

V and J are TRBV13 and TRBJ2-7; 9 bases align to TRBD2. Germline V gene lookup returns CDR1 PRHDT and CDR2 FYEKMQ (reference sequence). J gave up 1 base and V 0 bases, and 7 bases lay outside the gene matches. The CDR3 has 17 residues. CDR3 bases: TGTGCCAGCAGCTTAGGGCTAGCGGGGACTTCTTCCTACGAGCAGTACGTC. It specifies CASSLGLAGTSSYEQYV.

J is TRBJ1-4 and V is TRBV14; possibly TRBD1 for D (5 bases). The CDR3 loop spans 15 amino acids. V lost 1 base and J lost 2, with 8 bases in between. The germline V gene has CDR1 SGHDN and CDR2 FVKESK. As DNA, the CDR3 is TGTGCCAGCAGCCAAGTTTGGGGGACTAATGAAAAACTGTTTTTT. It codes for CASSQVWGTNEKLFF.

V usage is TRBV12-3 or TRBV12-4 and J usage is TRBJ1-1; TRBD1 might be the D (6 bases). V was trimmed by 6 bases and J by 4 bases, leaving 9 bases between them. The CDR3 totals 12 residues. CDR3 bases: TGTGCCAGCAGGTGGGGGGCCACTGAAGCTTTCTTT. The encoded protein is CASRWGATEAFF.

This chain joins TRBV5-6 and TRBJ2-5; possibly TRBD1 for D (6 bases). The CDR3 consists of 16 residues. V was cut by 0 bases and J by 2 bases, with 14 bases left in between. The germline CDR1 and CDR2 sequences are SGHDT and YYEEEE. CDR3 sequence: CASSLVGTNLQETQYF. The CDR3 nucleotides read TGTGCCAGCAGCTTGGTAGGGACAAACTTGCAAGAGACCCAGTACTTC. Full variable domain (outside the CDR3, taken from reference TRBV5-6 and TRBJ2-5): DAGVTQSPTHLIKTRGQQVTLRCSPKSGHDTVSWYQQALGQGPQFIFQYYEEEERQRGNFPDRFSGHQFPNYSSELNVNALLLGDSALYLCASSLVGTNLQETQYFGPGTRLLVL.

The genes are TRBV11-2 and TRBJ1-2; the match to TRBD1 covers 8 bases. The CDR3 loop spans 13 amino acids. CDR1 and CDR2 from the germline V gene are SGHAT and FQNNGV. V gave up 3 bases and J gave up 7 bases; unmatched junction bases: 4. The CDR3 coding sequence is TGTGCCAGCAGCTTGACAGGGGCCGGTGGCTACACCTTC. This gives the protein CASSLTGAGGYTF.

This clone has only one observation. V gene TRBV28 combines with J gene TRBJ1-2; 9 nucleotides align to TRBD1. Per the germline V gene, CDR1 is MDHEN and CDR2 is SYDVKM. With 4 bases clipped from V and 8 bases from J, the junction kept 8 bases outside the gene matches. This CDR3 spans 14 amino acids. The DNA for the CDR3 is TGTGCCAGCAGTTGGGAGACAGGGGGTAAAGGCTACACCTTC. It codes for CASSWETGGKGYTF.

This sequence joins TRBV19 and TRBJ1-3, with a weak D call TRBD1 (5 bases). The V and J ends lost 5 bases and 7 bases respectively, with 15 bases between them. This CDR3 has 14 residues. The germline gives CDR1 LNHDA, CDR2 SQIVND (reference sequence). The CDR3 protein is CASSPGRLRNTIYF. In DNA, the CDR3 is TGTGCCAGTAGTCCGGGACGTCTTCGGAACACCATATATTTT.

The chain joins TRBV9 to TRBJ1-6; no definite D call. V was trimmed by 0 bases and J by 6 bases, leaving 7 bases between them. CDR3 length: 14 residues. CDR1 SGDLS and CDR2 YYNGEE come from the germline V gene. CDR3 amino acids: CASSVAQVNSPLHF. Written as DNA, the CDR3 is TGTGCCAGCAGCGTAGCGCAGGTTAATTCACCCCTCCACTTT.

This chain's CDR3 is CASRGGATTQETQYF. The CDR3 coding sequence is TGTGCCAGCAGGGGGGGGGCTACGACCCAAGAGACCCAGTACTTC. The chain links TRBV6-5 to TRBJ2-5; tentatively, D is TRBD2 (7 bases). V lost 6 bases, J lost 1 base, and 15 bases lay in between. There are 15 residues in the CDR3. Germline-derived CDR1 and CDR2 are MNHEY and SVGAGI.

This clone has a handful of counts. V is TRBV27 and J is TRBJ1-1; D is perhaps TRBD1 (5 bases). Trimming left V 3 bases short and J 8 bases short, with 13 bases between. The CDR3 contains 13 residues. The germline gives CDR1 MNHEY, CDR2 SMNVEV (reference sequence). CDR3 in DNA: TGTGCCAGCAGTTTGGCAGGGCGGACCGAAGCTTTCTTT. Protein: CASSLAGRTEAFF.

The CDR3 DNA is TGTGCCAGCAGCCAAGGCCTGCCTGGCGGGGATACGCAGTATTTT. It translates to CASSQGLPGGDTQYF. The chain couples TRBV3-1 (or the pseudogene TRBV3-2) to TRBJ2-3; TRBD2 might be the D (5 bases). This CDR3 contains 15 residues. CDR1 is LGHDT and CDR2 is YNNKEL in the germline V gene (reference sequence). V gave up 1 base and J gave up 6 bases, with 14 bases separating them.

The chain joins TRBV5-1 to TRBJ1-2, with 9 bases lining up with TRBD1. This CDR3 is built from 13 residues. The germline V gene encodes CDR1 SGHRS and CDR2 YFSETQ. V lost 4 bases, J lost 9 bases, and 7 bases stayed unmatched. CDR3 protein: CASSQGQGISYTF. CDR3 bases: TGCGCCAGCAGCCAGGGACAGGGTATAAGCTACACCTTC.

This clone was detected only once. The V gene is TRBV11-2, the J gene TRBJ2-1; weak D call: TRBD2 (7 bases). V lost 3 bases, J lost 0 bases, and 15 bases lay in between. This CDR3 region has 17 residues. Looked up from germline, CDR1 is SGHAT and CDR2 is FQNNGV. The CDR3 here is CASSLGGGVNSYNEQFF. CDR3 nucleotide sequence: TGTGCCAGCAGCTTGGGAGGGGGGGTCAACTCCTACAATGAGCAGTTCTTC.

As DNA, the CDR3 is TGTGCCAGCAGCTATCCTAGCGTTCGAGGTGCCGGGGAGCTGTTTTTT. It is translated as CASSYPSVRGAGELFF. The V and J genes are TRBV6-6 and TRBJ2-2; possible D gene TRBD2, 6 bases. CDR1 is MNHNY and CDR2 is SVGAGI in the germline V gene (reference sequence). Trimming shortened V by 6 bases and J by 6 bases, and 20 bases separated the two germline ends. The CDR3 loop spans 16 amino acids.

J is TRBJ1-1 and V is TRBV7-2; TRBD1 agrees at 10 bases. The CDR3 runs to 15 residues. V shed 5 bases and J 4 bases; nucleotides not matched to a gene: 7. In germline, CDR1 is SGHTA, CDR2 FQGNSA. The CDR3 sequence: CASSPRQGAFTEAFF. CDR3 nucleotide sequence: TGTGCCAGCAGCCCGCGACAGGGGGCCTTCACTGAAGCTTTCTTT.

Notes on this clone: Relative to the germline gene, one junction end is altered; a read error may explain this. This chain joins TRBV11-2 and TRBJ1-1, with 7 bases lining up with TRBD1. There are 11 residues in the CDR3. Germline lookup yields CDR1 SGHAT and CDR2 FQNNGV. The CDR3 is CASSSGQSRGF. CDR3 DNA sequence: TGTGCCAGCAGCTCGGGACAGTCCCGGGGCTTT.

The V gene is TRBV7-9, the J gene TRBJ1-1, with 9 bases matching TRBD1. Germline V lookup: CDR1 SEHNR, CDR2 FQNEAQ (reference sequence). The J segment lost 1 base and the V segment lost 5 bases, leaving 11 bases of the junction unmatched. This CDR3 has 17 residues. The CDR3 sequence is CASSPGDRGIQNTEAFF. Written as DNA, the CDR3 is TGTGCCAGCAGCCCGGGAGACAGGGGGATTCAGAACACTGAAGCTTTCTTT.

The V call is TRBV3-1 (or the pseudogene TRBV3-2), the J call TRBJ1-2; D gene ambiguous. Germline V gene lookup returns CDR1 LGHDT and CDR2 YNNKEL (reference sequence). This CDR3 comprises 11 residues. Trimming removed 1 base at V and 7 bases at J, with 4 bases between. The CDR3, as DNA: TGTGCCAGCAGCCAAGGGGCTGGCTACACCTTC. This translates into CASSQGAGYTF.

This clone was seen just once. This rearrangement joins TRBV14 to TRBJ2-1, with TRBD2 as a possible D gene (5 bases). Germline V gene data show CDR1 as SGHDN and CDR2 as FVKESK. This CDR3 spans 15 amino acids. V lost 0 bases and J lost 3, with 9 bases in between. The CDR3, as DNA: TGTGCCAGCAGCCAAGAGAGGGTAGTCTACAATGAGCAGTTCTTC. Its translation is CASSQERVVYNEQFF.

This clone has a single count. This chain uses TRBV6-6 with TRBJ2-1, with TRBD2 as a possible D gene (5 bases). Trimming cost V 8 bases and J 0 bases, with 14 bases left between them. The CDR3 sequence is 15 residues long. Germline CDR1 MNHNY, CDR2 SVGAGI (reference sequence). The CDR3 is CASREGRGSYNEQFF. CDR3 DNA: TGTGCCAGCCGAGAGGGTCGGGGCTCCTACAATGAGCAGTTCTTC.

The chain has TRBV10-1 and TRBJ1-6; TRBD1 matches at 9 bases. Per germline, CDR1 WNHNN and CDR2 SYGVQD (reference sequence). The CDR3 spans 14 residues. With 4 bases clipped from V and 7 bases from J, the junction kept 2 bases outside the gene matches. This chain's CDR3 is CASSATGGNSPLHF. CDR3 in DNA: TGCGCCAGCAGTGCGACAGGGGGAAATTCACCCCTCCACTTT.

This clone was detected once. The chain recombines TRBV7-9 with TRBJ2-5, with 11 bases identical to TRBD2. The germline V gene has CDR1 SEHNR and CDR2 FQNEAQ (reference sequence). This CDR3 is built from 15 residues. The trim removed 5 bases at V and 2 bases at J, leaving 4 bases unmatched. The CDR3 coding sequence is TGTGCCAGCAGCCCAGGGACTAGCGGACAAGAGACCCAGTACTTC. Protein product: CASSPGTSGQETQYF.

The rearrangement uses TRBV7-2 and TRBJ1-6; D is uncertain. The CDR3 is made up of 15 amino acids. Per germline, CDR1 SGHTA and CDR2 FQGNSA. The ends were cut back, 5 bases at V and 2 bases at J, with 10 bases in the middle. For the CDR3, the DNA is TGTGCCAGCAGCCGCCGGACGGCCTATAATTCACCCCTCCACTTT. Encoded protein: CASSRRTAYNSPLHF. The variable domain in full, completed from reference TRBV7-2 and TRBJ1-6, reads GAGVSQSPSNKVTEKGKDVELRCDPISGHTALYWYRQSLGQGLEFLIYFQGNSAPDKSGLPSDRFSAERTGGSVSTLTIQRTQQEDSAVYLCASSRRTAYNSPLHFGNGTRLTVT.

This clone was counted a single time. This rearrangement joins TRBV19 to TRBJ1-5, with TRBD1 matching 10 bases. Germline V gene data show CDR1 as LNHDA and CDR2 as SQIVND (reference sequence). This CDR3 has 16 amino acids. Trimming took 5 bases from V and 2 from J; bases not matched to a gene: 6. CDR3 residues: CASSLDRGLGNQPQHF. In DNA form, the CDR3 reads TGTGCCAGTAGTCTCGACAGGGGGCTTGGCAATCAGCCCCAGCATTTT.

This clone came up once. In nucleotides, the CDR3 is TGTGCCAGCAGCCAAGATGCCCGACAGGGCCCTTCCTTTTACAATGAGCAGTTCTTC. This translates into CASSQDARQGPSFYNEQFF. J is TRBJ2-1 and V is TRBV4-2; TRBD1 matches at 7 bases. The V gene end was trimmed by 0 bases and the J gene end by 4 bases; junction bases not matched to a gene: 15. Germline V gene lookup returns CDR1 LGHNA and CDR2 YNFKEQ. The CDR3 runs 19 residues.

This clone was observed a few times. V is TRBV7-9 and J is TRBJ1-1, with 9 bases matching TRBD1. V trimming: 4 bases; J trimming: 4 bases; junction bases outside the gene matches: 4. Per germline, CDR1 SEHNR and CDR2 FQNEAQ (reference sequence). The CDR3 sequence is 14 residues long. The CDR3 reads CASSSLQGATEAFF. In DNA form, the CDR3 reads TGTGCCAGCAGCTCCTTACAGGGGGCCACTGAAGCTTTCTTT. Based on the CDR3 plus reference TRBV7-9 and TRBJ1-1, the full variable domain is DTGVSQNPRHKITKRGQNVTFRCDPISEHNRLYWYRQTLGQGPEFLTYFQNEAQLEKSRLLSDRFSAERPKGSFSTLEIQRTEQGDSAMYLCASSSLQGATEAFFGQGTRLTVV.

A single count supports this clone. Germline is not matched at one junction end, which may reflect a read error. The chain couples TRBV7-7 to TRBJ2-5; no firm D call. The CDR3 is 14 residues long. Germline V gene data show CDR1 as SSHAT and CDR2 as FNYEAQ (reference sequence). In DNA, the CDR3 is TGTGCTAGCAGCTACTCCCGCAACCAAGAGACCCAGTACTTC. This translates into CASSYSRNQETQYF. The whole variable domain, remainder taken from reference TRBV7-7 and TRBJ2-5, is GAGVSQSPRYKVTKRGQDVTLRCDPISSHATLYWYQQALGQGPEFLTYFNYEAQPDKSGLPSDRFSAERPEGSISTLTIQRTEQRDSAMYRCASSYSRNQETQYFGPGTRLLVL.